Listed here are 20 T cell receptor beta chains from one sample, sequenced in a study of breast tumors, draining lymph nodes, adjacent tissues (TCRdb year 2016). The lymph node samples were taken from the axillary draining lymph nodes of breast cancer patients. Library creation used multiplex PCR. The listed sequencing device is Illumina HiSeq 2000. TCRdb reprocessed the public reads (quality trimming at Q25 with fastp, clone calling with MiXCR) and kept in-frame beta chains. Rows merge per CDR3 protein into single entries with the most common DNA and genes. The sample records under 250,000 distinct CDR3 sequences, 32% of which are singletons. More than 1.3% of the sample rests with the top ten. Specimen: axillary lymph node tissue. The receptors come from a female donor with breast cancer. Some clones in this sample may be carry-over from other donors' samples.

Of note for this clonotype: A junction boundary mismatches the germline segment, possibly from a read error. V is TRBV7-6 and J is TRBJ2-5; 10 bases match TRBD2. Germline CDR1 reads SGHVS; CDR2 reads FNYEAQ. The CDR3 extends over 17 amino acids. This CDR3 is CASSYMGLAGVGEPQYF. The CDR3 nucleotides are TGTGCCAGCAGCTACATGGGGCTAGCGGGAGTAGGAGAGCCCCAGTACTTC. Filled out from reference TRBV7-6 and TRBJ2-5, the complete variable domain reads GAGVSQSPRYKVTKRGQDVALRCDPISGHVSLYWYRQALGQGPEFLTYFNYEAQQDKSGLPNDRFSAERPEGSISTLTIQRTEQRDSAMYRCASSYMGLAGVGEPQYFGPGTRLLVL.

Remarks on this clonotype: Since no conserved phenylalanine or tryptophan closes the CDR3, a read error is the likely cause. V gene TRBV20-1 combines with J gene TRBJ1-2; D not certain. The V and J ends lost 1 base and 4 bases respectively, with 7 bases between them. The CDR3 loop spans 12 amino acids. In germline, CDR1 is DFQATT, CDR2 SNEGSKA (reference sequence). The CDR3, as DNA: TGCAGTGCTAGAGGGGTAAGCTATGGCTACACCTAC. Amino acid sequence: CSARGVSYGYTY.

The V call is TRBV15, the J call TRBJ2-1, with 8 bases fitting TRBD1. CDR3 length: 17 residues. The V gene's germline CDR1 is LNHNV and CDR2 YYDKDF (reference sequence). V shed 6 bases and J 9 bases; nucleotides not matched to a gene: 19. CDR3 residues: CATSKTGGARHTGEQFF. The CDR3 DNA follows: TGTGCCACCAGTAAAACAGGGGGTGCCAGACACACTGGTGAGCAGTTCTTC.

With respect to this clonotype: One junction end disagrees with the germline gene, perhaps due to a read error. The CDR3 here is CAGSLGLAAAQEAQYF. CDR3 coding DNA: TGTGCCGGCAGCTTAGGACTAGCGGCCGCCCAAGAGGCCCAGTACTTC. The chain uses TRBV11-3 and TRBJ2-5; 10 bases match TRBD2. The germline gives CDR1 SGHNT, CDR2 YENEEA. The CDR3 is 16 amino acids.

The V gene is TRBV19, the J gene TRBJ1-3, with D unresolved. V lost 8 bases to trimming and J lost 2 bases, with 10 bases between them. Germline CDR1 is LNHDA and CDR2 is SQIVND (reference sequence). This CDR3 has 13 residues. CDR3 coding DNA: TGTGCCAGTTCAGCTACTCCTGGAAACACCATATATTTT. The encoded protein is CASSATPGNTIYF.

The V and J genes are TRBV7-2 and TRBJ2-7; possibly TRBD2 for D (5 bases). V was cut by 3 bases and J by 1 base, with 7 bases left in between. The length of the CDR3 is 13 residues. Per the germline V gene, CDR1 is SGHTA and CDR2 is FQGNSA. As DNA, the CDR3 is TGTGCCAGCAGCTTCGGGGTGTCCTACGAGCAGTACGTC. Translated, it gives CASSFGVSYEQYV.

At least ten counts were recorded for this clonotype. The V and J genes are TRBV20-1 and TRBJ2-5, with 9 nucleotides matching TRBD2. The CDR3 consists of 14 residues. The junction had 6 bases not matched to a gene; V was cut back by 5 bases and J by 2 bases. CDR1 is DFQATT, CDR2 SNEGSKA, per germline (reference sequence). This chain's CDR3 is CSAGLATHQETQYF. CDR3 nucleotides: TGCAGTGCTGGACTAGCGACCCATCAAGAGACCCAGTACTTC.

This rearrangement joins TRBV12-3 or TRBV12-4 to TRBJ1-1; D unresolved. Trimming removed 7 bases at V and 1 base at J, with 22 bases between. The CDR3 sequence is 17 residues long. CDR3: CASITDPGRAWNTEAFF. The CDR3 nucleotides read TGTGCCAGCATCACGGACCCGGGCCGGGCTTGGAACACTGAAGCTTTCTTT.

This clonotype was observed at least ten times. This sequence joins TRBV11-3 and TRBJ2-5; no firm D call. The CDR3 length is 13 residues. Germline V lookup: CDR1 SGHNT, CDR2 YENEEA. V lost 7 bases, J lost 2 bases, and 11 bases lay in between. The CDR3 loop is CASKQALQETQYF. The CDR3 DNA reads as TGTGCCAGCAAGCAGGCACTTCAAGAGACCCAGTACTTC.

There are many counts of this clonotype. The rearrangement joins TRBV28 to TRBJ1-2; D unclear. CDR3 length: 13 residues. Germline loops: CDR1 MDHEN, CDR2 SYDVKM. V lost 1 base to trimming and J lost 2 bases, with 5 bases between them. CDR3 coding DNA: TGTGCCAGCAGTTTATTCCAGAACTATGGCTACACCTTC. It is translated as CASSLFQNYGYTF.

In this sample, this clonotype turned up many times. The chain couples TRBV25-1 to TRBJ2-7; 8 bases match TRBD1. With V trimmed by 7 bases and J by 13 bases, 15 bases remained unmatched. The CDR3 length is 13 residues. Germline V CDR1 and CDR2: MGHDK, SYGVNS. The CDR3 bases are TGTGCCAGCATACCCAGTGATCCGGGACAGGACTACTTC. Its protein is CASIPSDPGQDYF.

With regard to this clonotype: A much larger clone sits a single nucleotide away, making a read error possible. The V gene is TRBV29-1, the J gene TRBJ2-1, with 11 bases matching TRBD2. CDR3 length equals 15 residues. Germline V CDR1 and CDR2: SQVTM, ANQGSEA. This CDR3 reads CASSAGLAEHNEQFF. In DNA form, the CDR3 reads TGTGCCAGCTCTGCGGGACTAGCGGAGCACAATGAGCAGTTCTTC.

This clonotype has a count of ten or more. The chain is built from TRBV20-1 and TRBJ2-7, with 8 bases identical to TRBD2. There are 15 residues in the CDR3. In germline, CDR1 is DFQATT, CDR2 SNEGSKA (reference sequence). Germline trimming cut 1 base from V and 0 bases from J; bases unmatched to any gene: 5. DNA of the CDR3: TGCAGTGCTAGAGTCGGGACTAGTGGCTCCTACGAGCAGTACTTC. Residues: CSARVGTSGSYEQYF.

This clonotype has ten or more counts. The chain has TRBV6-2 or TRBV6-3 and TRBJ2-7; 7 nucleotides align to TRBD1. The trim removed 8 bases at V and 5 bases at J, leaving 6 bases unmatched. This CDR3 has 12 amino acids. Germline lookup yields CDR1 MNHEY and CDR2 SVGEGT. CDR3 in DNA: TGTGCCAGCCGACAGGGTTTAAACGAGCAGTACTTC. As protein: CASRQGLNEQYF.

Concerning this clonotype itself: Its ends do not fully match the called genes, so a read error is possible. V usage is TRBV19 and J usage is TRBJ1-1; 11 bases match TRBD1. The CDR3 runs 14 residues. Germline CDR1 LNHDA, CDR2 SQIVND (reference sequence). In DNA form, the CDR3 reads TGTGCCGGTAGATCGGGTGTGGGACAGGGGGGAGCTTTCTTT. This translates into CAGRSGVGQGGAFF.

V gene TRBV7-3 combines with J gene TRBJ2-2, with TRBD1 as a possible D gene (6 bases). The germline V gene encodes CDR1 SGHTA and CDR2 FQGTGA. V lost 2 bases and J 13 bases, leaving 11 bases between the germline ends. CDR3 length equals 12 residues. Here the CDR3 DNA reads TGTGCCAGCAGCTTAGAGGTCAGGGGGCTGTTTTTT. Translating gives CASSLEVRGLFF.

Ten or more counts support this clonotype. The chain employs TRBV5-1 and TRBJ2-7; 7 nucleotides line up with TRBD1. CDR3 length equals 13 residues. The J segment lost 3 bases and the V segment lost 5 bases, leaving 5 bases of the junction unmatched. Germline assignment: CDR1 SGHRS and CDR2 YFSETQ. The chain's CDR3 is CASSRWDSYEQYF. CDR3 bases: TGCGCCAGCAGTCGATGGGACAGCTACGAGCAGTACTTC.

This clonotype was picked up many times. V usage is TRBV7-9 and J usage is TRBJ1-4, with 8 positions matching TRBD1. The junction had 4 bases not matched to a gene; V was cut back by 4 bases and J by 6 bases. This CDR3 is 14 amino acids long. Looked up from germline, CDR1 is SEHNR and CDR2 is FQNEAQ (reference sequence). The CDR3 protein is CASSSGGGHEKLFF. CDR3 nucleotide sequence: TGTGCCAGCAGCTCAGGGGGCGGGCATGAAAAACTGTTTTTT.

With regard to this clonotype: Possible read error: a much larger clone is one base away. Lacking the conserved final phenylalanine or tryptophan, this CDR3 likely reflects a read error. The chain joins TRBV4-3 to TRBJ2-2; 12 nucleotides match TRBD2. Germline V lookup: CDR1 LGHNA, CDR2 YSLEER. The CDR3 sequence is 17 residues long. Trimming removed 6 bases from V and 4 bases from J; junction bases left unmatched: 9. The CDR3: CASRRTSGITGTGELFL. CDR3 nucleotide sequence: TGCGCCAGCAGGCGGACTAGCGGGATAACGGGCACCGGGGAGCTGTTTTTG.

This clonotype was seen many times. V and J are TRBV6-1 and TRBJ2-1, with no clear D. This CDR3 spans 14 amino acids. Trimming took off 4 bases at V and 3 bases at J, with 10 bases between the two ends. Looked up from germline, CDR1 is MNHNS and CDR2 is SASEGT. The CDR3 loop reads CASSVSGYYNEQFF. CDR3 in DNA: TGTGCCAGCAGTGTTTCTGGGTACTACAATGAGCAGTTCTTC.